These 8 T cell receptor beta chains originate from one sample sequenced in a study of response to subunit inactivated influenza vaccine. From the RT-PCR reads, TCRdb called clonotypes with MiXCR, one entry per CDR3 protein. The sample records roughly 620,000 distinct CDR3 sequences, over 9% being singletons. This sample was shared with a second study, whose subject was T cells expressing NK-cell markers. From that paper: TCR beta cDNA was generated via 5'RACE template switching incorporating UMIs.

The sequencing here drew on PBMCs from blood, taken on the day of vaccination. These receptors all stem from a man aged 45 to 65 who received an inactivated influenza vaccine.

This clonotype has a single count. This chain joins TRBV5-1 and TRBJ2-1; perhaps TRBD1 as D (5 bases). The V gene's germline CDR1 is SGHRS and CDR2 YFSETQ. The V end lost 4 bases, the J end lost 2 bases, and 10 bases lay between the germline ends. This CDR3 spans 14 amino acids. CDR3 DNA sequence: TGCGCCAGCAGCCATGGCAGGGCCTACAATGAGCAGTTCTTC. Translating it yields CASSHGRAYNEQFF.

The sample holds many counts of this clonotype. The gene calls are TRBV7-9 and TRBJ2-5; 12 bases match TRBD2. Germline V lookup: CDR1 SEHNR, CDR2 FQNEAQ (reference sequence). The CDR3 runs to 17 residues. V lost 7 bases to trimming and J lost 3 bases; unmatched junction nucleotides: 12. The CDR3 loop reads CASNNRLAGEVEETQYF. The CDR3 coding sequence is TGTGCCAGCAACAACCGACTAGCGGGAGAGGTAGAAGAGACCCAGTACTTC. Complete variable domain (other parts from reference TRBV7-9 and TRBJ2-5): DTGVSQNPRHKITKRGQNVTFRCDPISEHNRLYWYRQTLGQGPEFLTYFQNEAQLEKSRLLSDRFSAERPKGSFSTLEIQRTEQGDSAMYLCASNNRLAGEVEETQYFGPGTRLLVL.

This clonotype was recorded a few times. V and J are TRBV29-1 and TRBJ2-1; 8 bases agree with TRBD2. Germline trimming cut 4 bases from V and 9 bases from J; bases unmatched to any gene: 11. The length of the CDR3 is 14 residues. CDR1 is SQVTM, CDR2 ANQGSEA, per germline. CDR3 nucleotides: TGCAGCGTTGGGGCCCTCTTAGCGGGACCTGAGCAGTTCTTC. Protein sequence: CSVGALLAGPEQFF.

This clonotype was seen only a few times. The chain joins TRBV20-1 to TRBJ2-7; 7 bases agree with TRBD1. J was trimmed by 4 bases and V by 3 bases; bases with no gene match: 9. Germline values: CDR1 DFQATT, CDR2 SNEGSKA (reference sequence). The CDR3 spans 14 residues. CDR3 coding DNA: TGCAGTGCTAGCAGCAGGGGGTTAAGATACGAGCAGTACTTC. It is translated as CSASSRGLRYEQYF.

CDR3 coding DNA: TGCGCCAGCAGCTTGTCGGCAGGTAGCTCTGGGGCCAACGTCCTGACTTTC. It codes for CASSLSAGSSGANVLTF. The chain uses TRBV5-1 and TRBJ2-6; no reliable D call. This CDR3 comprises 17 residues. Trimming took 1 base from V and 0 from J, leaving 11 bases between them. Germline CDR1 reads SGHRS; CDR2 reads YFSETQ.

The J gene is TRBJ2-7, the V gene TRBV2, with 9 positions matching TRBD1. From germline, CDR1 is SNHLY and CDR2 FYNNEI. The CDR3 length is 14 residues. The junction had 7 bases not matched to a gene; V was cut back by 7 bases and J by 3 bases. The CDR3 sequence is CASIGGTGSYEQYF. In nucleotides, the CDR3 is TGTGCCAGCATTGGCGGGACAGGGAGCTACGAGCAGTACTTC.

V gene TRBV5-1 combines with J gene TRBJ1-1; D is perhaps TRBD1 (6 bases). CDR1 and CDR2 from the germline V gene are SGHRS and YFSETQ. V lost 4 bases, J lost 1 base, and 14 bases lay in between. This CDR3 is 15 amino acids long. The CDR3 reads CASSTQGGGNTEAFF. CDR3 bases: TGCGCCAGCAGCACCCAGGGAGGGGGGAACACTGAAGCTTTCTTT.

In this sample, this clonotype turned up many times. V and J are TRBV5-1 and TRBJ2-5, with D unresolved. The V and J ends lost 2 bases and 4 bases respectively, with 12 bases between them. From germline, CDR1 is SGHRS and CDR2 YFSETQ. The CDR3 contains 14 residues. CDR3 DNA: TGCGCCAGCAGCTTTGGAAGATTGGGAGAGACCCAGTACTTC. This translates into CASSFGRLGETQYF.